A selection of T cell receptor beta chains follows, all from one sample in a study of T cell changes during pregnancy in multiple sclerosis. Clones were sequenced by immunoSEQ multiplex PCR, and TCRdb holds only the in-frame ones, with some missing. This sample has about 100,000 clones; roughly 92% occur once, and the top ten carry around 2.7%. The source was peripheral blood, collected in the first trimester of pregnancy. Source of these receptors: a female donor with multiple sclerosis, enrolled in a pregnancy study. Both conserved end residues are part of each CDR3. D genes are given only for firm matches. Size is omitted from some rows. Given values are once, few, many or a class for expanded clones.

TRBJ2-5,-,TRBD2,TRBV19,CASSISVLAGTSGGTQYF,TGTGCCAGTAGTATATCGGTTTTGGCCGGGACTAGCGGGGGGACCCAGTACTTC
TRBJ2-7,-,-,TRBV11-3,CASSSNSYEQYF,TGTGCCAGCAGCTCAAACTCCTACGAGCAGTACTTC
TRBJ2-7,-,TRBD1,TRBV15,CATSRGGQGFDEQYF,TGTGCCACCAGCAGAGGCGGACAGGGGTTCGACGAGCAGTACTTC
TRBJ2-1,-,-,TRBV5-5,CASTPIGGVSINEQFF,TGTGCCAGCACCCCGATCGGGGGAGTAAGTATTAATGAGCAGTTCTTC
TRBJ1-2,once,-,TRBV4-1,CASSPTGDLYGYTF,TGCGCCAGCAGCCCGACAGGAGACCTCTATGGCTACACCTTC
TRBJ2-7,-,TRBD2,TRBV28,CASSFRTSGRTEQYF,TGTGCCAGCAGTTTTCGGACTAGCGGGAGAACAGAGCAGTACTTC
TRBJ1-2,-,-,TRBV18,CASSPPNTNYGYTF,TGTGCCAGCTCACCACCGAACACGAACTATGGCTACACCTTC
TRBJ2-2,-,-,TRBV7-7,CASSPDIPNTGELFF,TGTGCTAGCAGCCCCGACATACCTAACACCGGGGAGCTGTTTTTT
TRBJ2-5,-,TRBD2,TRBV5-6,CASSFPTSGSAETQYF,TGTGCCAGCAGCTTCCCTACTAGCGGGAGCGCAGAGACCCAGTACTTC
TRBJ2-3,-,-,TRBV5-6,CASSLDISTDTQYF,TGTGCCAGCAGCTTGGATATTAGCACAGATACGCAGTATTTT
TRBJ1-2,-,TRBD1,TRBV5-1,CASSLTGDNGYTF,TGCGCCAGCAGCTTGACAGGGGACAATGGCTACACCTTC
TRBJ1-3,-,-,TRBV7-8,CASSLAQGIVGNTIYF,TGTGCCAGCAGCTTAGCCCAGGGGATTGTTGGAAACACCATATATTTT
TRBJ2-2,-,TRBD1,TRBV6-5,CASRTDRGNTGELFF,TGTGCCAGCAGGACGGACAGGGGCAACACCGGGGAGCTGTTTTTT
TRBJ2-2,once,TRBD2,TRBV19,CASSGRRLAGGPNTGELFF,TGTGCCAGTAGCGGCCGCCGGCTAGCGGGAGGCCCGAACACCGGGGAGCTGTTTTTT
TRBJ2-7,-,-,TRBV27,CASSRDRGAYYEQYF,TGTGCCAGCAGCCGCGACAGAGGAGCCTACTACGAGCAGTACTTC
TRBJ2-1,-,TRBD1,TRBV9,CASSPTGTPYNEQFF,TGTGCCAGCAGCCCGACAGGGACCCCCTACAATGAGCAGTTCTTC
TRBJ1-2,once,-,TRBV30,CAWSVQPGGNYGYTF,TGTGCCTGGAGTGTACAGCCGGGGGGGAACTATGGCTACACCTTC
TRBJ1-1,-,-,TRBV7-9,CASSPTVTEAFF,TGTGCCAGCAGCCCCACGGTCACTGAAGCTTTCTTT
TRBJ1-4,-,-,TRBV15,CATSRGREGPANEKLFF,TGTGCCACCAGCAGAGGGAGGGAGGGACCGGCTAATGAAAAACTGTTTTTT
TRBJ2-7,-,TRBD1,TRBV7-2,CASSTTGGHFYEQYF,TGTGCCAGCAGCACCACAGGGGGGCACTTTTACGAGCAGTACTTC
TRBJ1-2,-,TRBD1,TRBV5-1,CASSLAVGTAHGYTF,TGCGCCAGCAGCTTGGCCGTCGGGACAGCTCATGGCTACACCTTC
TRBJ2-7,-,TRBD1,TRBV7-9,CASSLDGTGVYEQYF,TGTGCCAGCAGCTTAGACGGGACAGGGGTCTACGAGCAGTACTTC
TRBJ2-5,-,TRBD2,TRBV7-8,CASRHSSGRHQETQYF,TGTGCCAGCAGGCACTCTAGCGGAAGACATCAAGAGACCCAGTACTTC
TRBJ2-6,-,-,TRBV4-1,CASSQQTGWVGSGANVLTF,TGCGCCAGCAGCCAACAAACAGGGTGGGTCGGCTCTGGGGCCAACGTCCTGACTTTC
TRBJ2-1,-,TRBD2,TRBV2,CASTGGRAVNEQFF,TGTGCCAGCACCGGCGGGAGAGCCGTGAATGAGCAGTTCTTC
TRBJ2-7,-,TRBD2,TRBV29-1,CSVWKGLAGGMEQYF,TGCAGCGTCTGGAAGGGACTAGCGGGAGGGATGGAGCAGTACTTC
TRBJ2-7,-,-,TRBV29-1,CSVGTRPYEQYF,TGCAGCGTTGGAACTAGGCCTTACGAGCAGTACTTC
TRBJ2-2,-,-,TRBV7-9,CASSLDPKMRPGELFF,TGTGCCAGCAGCCTAGACCCCAAAATGAGGCCCGGGGAGCTGTTTTTT
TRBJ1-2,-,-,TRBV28,CASIPNGIGYGYTF,TGTGCCAGCATTCCCAACGGGATTGGGTATGGCTACACCTTC
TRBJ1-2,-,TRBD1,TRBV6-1,CASSESRGPLGYTF,TGTGCCAGCAGTGAGTCAAGGGGGCCCTTAGGCTACACCTTC
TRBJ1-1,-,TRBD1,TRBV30,CAWSEGPGGLADTEAFF,TGTGCCTGGAGTGAGGGCCCAGGGGGCCTCGCGGACACTGAAGCTTTCTTT
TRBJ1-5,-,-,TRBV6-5,CASGGGNQPQHF,TGTGCCAGCGGAGGGGGCAATCAGCCCCAGCATTTT
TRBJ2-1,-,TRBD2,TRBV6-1,CASSGIAGVGGNEQFF,TGTGCCAGCAGTGGAATAGCGGGAGTGGGAGGAAATGAGCAGTTCTTC
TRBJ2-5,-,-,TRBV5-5,CASSLAGAGAVQETQYF,TGTGCCAGCAGCTTGGCTGGGGCAGGGGCCGTCCAAGAGACCCAGTACTTC
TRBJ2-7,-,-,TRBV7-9,CASSSLWGGEGGEQYF,TGTGCCAGCAGCTCCCTCTGGGGGGGAGAGGGGGGCGAGCAGTACTTC
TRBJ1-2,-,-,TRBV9,CASSVADSNYGYTF,TGTGCCAGCAGCGTAGCAGATTCTAACTATGGCTACACCTTC
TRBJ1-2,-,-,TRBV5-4,CASSGSRSYGYTF,TGTGCCAGCAGCGGGAGCAGGAGCTATGGCTACACCTTC
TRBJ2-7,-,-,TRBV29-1,CSVGDKVLYEQYF,TGCAGCGTTGGGGACAAAGTTCTCTACGAGCAGTACTTC
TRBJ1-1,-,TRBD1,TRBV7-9,CASSSQGQGENTEAFF,TGTGCCAGCAGCTCCCAAGGACAGGGAGAGAACACTGAAGCTTTCTTT
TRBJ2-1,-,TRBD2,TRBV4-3,CASSQFIAGGGEQFF,TGCGCCAGCAGCCAGTTCATAGCGGGAGGGGGTGAGCAGTTCTTC
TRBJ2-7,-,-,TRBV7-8,CASSLLAETGHGPYEQYF,TGTGCCAGCAGCTTATTAGCTGAAACGGGACACGGCCCCTACGAGCAGTACTTC
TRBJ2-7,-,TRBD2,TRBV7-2,CASSAPTSGKYEQYF,TGTGCCAGCAGCGCTCCGACTAGCGGGAAGTACGAGCAGTACTTC
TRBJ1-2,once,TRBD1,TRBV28,CASSTGTGQYGYTF,TGTGCCAGCAGTACCGGGACAGGGCAATATGGCTACACCTTC
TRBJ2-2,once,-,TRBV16,CASRRGSRELFF,TGTGCCAGCAGACGGGGGAGCAGGGAGCTGTTTTTT
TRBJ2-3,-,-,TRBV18,CASSPTDSTDTQYF,TGTGCCAGCTCACCAACAGACAGCACAGATACGCAGTATTTT
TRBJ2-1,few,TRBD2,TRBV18,CASSPPSLQPTSGIAYNEQFF,TGTGCCAGCTCACCACCATCTTTACAACCGACTAGCGGGATCGCCTACAATGAGCAGTTCTTC
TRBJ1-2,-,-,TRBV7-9,CASSWERETIGYTF,TGTGCCAGCAGCTGGGAGCGGGAAACTATTGGCTACACCTTC
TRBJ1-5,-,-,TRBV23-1,CASSQSSGTKVDQPQHF,TGCGCCAGCAGTCAGTCCTCCGGGACAAAGGTCGATCAGCCCCAGCATTTT
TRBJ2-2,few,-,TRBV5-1,CASSWRDSGELFF,TGCGCCAGCAGCTGGAGGGATTCCGGGGAGCTGTTTTTT
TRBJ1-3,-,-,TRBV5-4,CASSLAGSQGTGNTIYF,TGTGCCAGCAGCTTGGCCGGGAGTCAGGGTACCGGAAACACCATATATTTT
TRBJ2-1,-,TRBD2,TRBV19,CASRDGSGSYDEQFF,TGTGCCAGTAGGGACGGTAGCGGGAGTTATGATGAGCAGTTCTTC
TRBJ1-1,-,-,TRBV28,CASGAGPMNTEAFF,TGTGCCAGCGGGGCCGGGCCCATGAACACTGAAGCTTTCTTT
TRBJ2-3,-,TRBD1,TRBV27,CASSWGQFGTDTQYF,TGTGCCAGCAGTTGGGGACAGTTTGGCACAGATACGCAGTATTTT
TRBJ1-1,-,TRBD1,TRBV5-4,CASRQGAEAFF,TGTGCCAGCAGGCAGGGGGCTGAAGCTTTCTTT
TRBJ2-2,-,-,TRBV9,CASSAASTGGELFF,TGTGCCAGCAGCGCAGCCTCAACGGGCGGGGAGCTGTTTTTT
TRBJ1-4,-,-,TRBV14,CASSRGTNEKLFF,TGTGCCAGCAGCCGCGGGACTAATGAAAAACTGTTTTTT
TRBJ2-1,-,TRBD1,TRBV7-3,CASSFAGGGDEQFF,TGTGCCAGCAGCTTCGCAGGGGGCGGGGATGAGCAGTTCTTC